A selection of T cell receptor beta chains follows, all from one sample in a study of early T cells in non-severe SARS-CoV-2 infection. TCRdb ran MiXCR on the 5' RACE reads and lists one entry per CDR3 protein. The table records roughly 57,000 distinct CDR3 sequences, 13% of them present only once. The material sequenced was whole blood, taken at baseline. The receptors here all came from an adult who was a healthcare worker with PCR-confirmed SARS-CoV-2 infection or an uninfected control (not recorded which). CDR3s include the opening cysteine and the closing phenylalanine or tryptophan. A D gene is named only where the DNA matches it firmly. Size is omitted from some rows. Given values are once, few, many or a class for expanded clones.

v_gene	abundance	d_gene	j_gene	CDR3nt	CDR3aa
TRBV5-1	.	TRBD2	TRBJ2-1	TGCGCCAGCAGGTCCTCTAGCGGGTATGAGCAGTTCTTC	CASRSSSGYEQFF
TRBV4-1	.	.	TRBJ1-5	TGCGCCAGCAGCCATTTTAGCAATCAGCCCCAGCATTTT	CASSHFSNQPQHF
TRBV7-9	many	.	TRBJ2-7	TGTGCCAGCAGCCCACCCGGGACCATCTCGGGAGAGCAGTACTTC	CASSPPGTISGEQYF
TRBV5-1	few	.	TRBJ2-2	TGCGCCAGCAGCTTGGTTGCGGGGCCCACCGGGGAGCTGTTTTTT	CASSLVAGPTGELFF
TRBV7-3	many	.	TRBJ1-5	TGTGCCAGCAGCTTATTTGATCAGCCCCAGCATTTT	CASSLFDQPQHF
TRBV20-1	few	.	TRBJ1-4	TGCAGTGCTAGCTCGGATGAAAAACTGTTTTTT	CSASSDEKLFF
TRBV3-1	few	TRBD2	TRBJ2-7	TGTGCCAGCAGCCAAGACGCGGCTAGCGGTATCTACGAGCAGTACTTC	CASSQDAASGIYEQYF
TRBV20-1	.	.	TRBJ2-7	TGCAGTGCTAGAGATCTTGGTGAGGGAACCTACGAGCAGTACTTC	CSARDLGEGTYEQYF
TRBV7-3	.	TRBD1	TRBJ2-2	TGTGCCAGCAGCCAGGGGGTTGGCGGGGAGCTGTTTTTT	CASSQGVGGELFF
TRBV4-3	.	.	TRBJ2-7	TGCGCCAGCAGCCAGGACGGCTACGAGCAGTACTTC	CASSQDGYEQYF
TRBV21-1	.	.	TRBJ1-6	TGTGCCAGTCTCCTACAGGGGATGATCACCCCTCACTTT	CASLLQGMITPHF
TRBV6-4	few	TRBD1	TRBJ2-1	TGTGCCAGCAGTGACTCTAAACAGGGGTCCTACAATGAGCAGTTCTTC	CASSDSKQGSYNEQFF
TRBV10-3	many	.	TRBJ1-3	TGTGCCATCAATGGGGATCAGGGAAACACCATATATTTT	CAINGDQGNTIYF
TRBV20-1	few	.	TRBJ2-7	TGCAGTGGGGAGGGGGCCCTCTACGAGCAGTACTTC	CSGEGALYEQYF
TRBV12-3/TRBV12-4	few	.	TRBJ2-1	TGTGCCAGCAAGACGGGGCTCAAGTACAATGAGCAGTTCTTC	CASKTGLKYNEQFF
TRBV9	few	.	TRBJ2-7	TGTGCCAGCAGCGCCTCCCGTGTGGGCGCGACAGAGCAGTACTTC	CASSASRVGATEQYF
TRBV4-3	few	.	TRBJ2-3	TGCGCCAGCAGCCAAGAACGCGGGGCGGGAGATACGCAGTATTTT	CASSQERGAGDTQYF
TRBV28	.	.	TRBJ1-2	TGTGCCAGCGGCAGGGCGATTGGCTACACCTTC	CASGRAIGYTF
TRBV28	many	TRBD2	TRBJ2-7	TGTGCCAGCAGCCCCACTAGCGGGGGAACCTCCTACGAGCAGTACTTC	CASSPTSGGTSYEQYF
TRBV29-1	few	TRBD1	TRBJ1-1	TGCAGCGTTGAGACAGGGCGGAACACTGAAGCTTTCTTT	CSVETGRNTEAFF
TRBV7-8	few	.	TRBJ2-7	TGTGCCAGCAGCTTGGCCCTCTCCTACGAGCAGTACTTC	CASSLALSYEQYF
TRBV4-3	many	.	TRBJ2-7	TGCGCCAGCAGCCAAGATCTAGGGACACTACCTGCCTACGAGCAGTACTTC	CASSQDLGTLPAYEQYF
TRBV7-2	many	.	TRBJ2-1	TGTGCCAGCAGCTTAGGCGGGGCTTGGGGTGAGCAGTTCTTC	CASSLGGAWGEQFF
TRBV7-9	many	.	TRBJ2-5	TGTGCCAGCAGCTTAGATAGGACACCGTTCTTC	CASSLDRTPFF
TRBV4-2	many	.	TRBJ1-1	TGTGCCAGCAGCCTGAGGCGGACTGAAGCTTTCTTT	CASSLRRTEAFF
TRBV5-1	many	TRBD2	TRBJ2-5	TGCGCCAGCAGCCCGGGACTAGCGGAGGAGACCCAGTACTTC	CASSPGLAEETQYF
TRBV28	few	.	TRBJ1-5	TGTGCCAGCAGGACGACGAGACATCAGCCCCAGCATTTT	CASRTTRHQPQHF
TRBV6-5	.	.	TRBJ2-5	TGTGCCAGCACCCCTTACGGACCCCAAGAGACCCAGTACTTC	CASTPYGPQETQYF
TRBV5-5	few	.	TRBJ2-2	TGTGCCAGCAGCTTTCAAGTCACCGGGGAGCTGTTTTTT	CASSFQVTGELFF
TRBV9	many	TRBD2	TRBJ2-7	TGTGCCAGCAGCGTAGGTGGTAGCGGGGACTACGAGCAGTACTTC	CASSVGGSGDYEQYF
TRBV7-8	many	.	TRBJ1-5	TGTGCCAGCAGCGCGGAGGTTAGCAATCAGCCCCAGCATTTT	CASSAEVSNQPQHF
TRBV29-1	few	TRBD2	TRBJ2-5	TGCAGCGCTGAACCGGGGGGGCGGGAGACCCAGTACTTC	CSAEPGGRETQYF
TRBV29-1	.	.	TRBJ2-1	TGCAGCGTTGGGGTGACAGGCTACAATGAGCAGTTCTTC	CSVGVTGYNEQFF
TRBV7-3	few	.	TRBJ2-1	TGTGCCAGCAGCTTAGAGTCCGGGCCGGATGAGCAGTTCTTC	CASSLESGPDEQFF
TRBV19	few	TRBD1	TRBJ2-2	TGTGCCAGTAGTATAGACGACAGGGTTAGCACCGGGGAGCTGTTTTTT	CASSIDDRVSTGELFF
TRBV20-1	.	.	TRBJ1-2	TGCAGTGCTAGAGATCCTAGGGAAAACTATGGCTACACCTTC	CSARDPRENYGYTF
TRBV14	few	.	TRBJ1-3	TGTGCCAGCAGCCAATTAATCACAGGAAACACCATATATTTT	CASSQLITGNTIYF
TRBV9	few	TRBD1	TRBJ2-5	TGTGCCAGCAGCGCCTGGGACAGGGAAGAGACCCAGTACTTC	CASSAWDREETQYF
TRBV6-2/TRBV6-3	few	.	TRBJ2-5	TGTGCCAGCAGTTACGCGGGTTTGAAGACCCAGTACTTC	CASSYAGLKTQYF
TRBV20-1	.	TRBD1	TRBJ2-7	TGCAGTGCTACCAGACAGGGGCGTACTGACGAGCAGTACTTC	CSATRQGRTDEQYF
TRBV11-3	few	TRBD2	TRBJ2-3	TGTGCCAGCAGCTTAGGAGGCGGGAGATTAAATACGCAGTATTTT	CASSLGGGRLNTQYF
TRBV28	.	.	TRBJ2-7	TGTGCCAGCAGTTTGACACGCAGTTCCTACGAGCAGTACTTC	CASSLTRSSYEQYF
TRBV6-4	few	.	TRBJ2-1	TGTGCCAGCTGGAGTACAAGGAGGGAGCGCTCCTACAATGAGCAGTTCTTC	CASWSTRRERSYNEQFF
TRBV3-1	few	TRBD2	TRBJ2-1	TGTGCCTCAGGTCAGCGGGGGGGCGTTTATGAGCAGTTCTTC	CASGQRGGVYEQFF
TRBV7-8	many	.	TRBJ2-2	TGTGCCAGCAGCTTGTTGGGCGGGCTCCAACCGAGGGGCCCCGGGGAGCTGTTTTTT	CASSLLGGLQPRGPGELFF
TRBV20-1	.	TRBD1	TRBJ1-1	TGCAGTGCTAGAGATCTCAGGACAGGGAACACTGAAGCTTTCTTT	CSARDLRTGNTEAFF
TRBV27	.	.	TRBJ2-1	TGTGCCAGCAGTTTAGGCGACACCCGTCGCAATGAGCAGTTCTTC	CASSLGDTRRNEQFF
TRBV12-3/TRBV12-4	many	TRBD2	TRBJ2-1	TGTGCCAGCAGCTCTCAACTAGCGGGGGCCAACAATGAGCAGTTCTTC	CASSSQLAGANNEQFF
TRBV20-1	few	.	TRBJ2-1	TGCAGTGCTAGAGACCAGCGCCGAGGAAATGAGCAGTTCTTC	CSARDQRRGNEQFF
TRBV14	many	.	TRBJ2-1	TGTGCCAGCAGCCAAGAGCTTAACGATGAGCAGTTCTTC	CASSQELNDEQFF
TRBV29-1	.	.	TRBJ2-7	TGCAGCGTTGAAGTCAGCTACGAGCAGTACTTC	CSVEVSYEQYF
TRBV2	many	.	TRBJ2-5	TGTGCCAGCAGTGATCCTGGGCGGCACGGAGAGACCCAGTACTTC	CASSDPGRHGETQYF
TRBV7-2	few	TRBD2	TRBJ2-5	TGTGCCAGCAGCTTAGCGACTAGCGGGAGTAAGACCCAGTACTTC	CASSLATSGSKTQYF
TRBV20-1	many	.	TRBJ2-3	TGCAGTGCCTCCGAAGGCACAGATACGCAGTATTTT	CSASEGTDTQYF